This T cell receptor beta chain was captured in a study of T cells in Graves' hyperthyroidism and ophthalmopathy. Germline V CDR1 and CDR2: LGHDT, YNNKEL (reference sequence). This CDR3 is built from 14 residues. As concerns this clonotype: The germline gene is not matched at one end of the junction; a read error may be the cause.

Using RNA transcripts as the source, TCR beta CDR3 regions were amplified. HTBI primers were employed in a first-round RT-PCR of the TCR CDR3. TCRdb reanalysed the multiplex PCR reads using MiXCR and keeps one entry per CDR3 protein. The data contain about 290,000 distinct CDR3 sequences, 15% to 20% of them seen just once; the ten biggest clones take up about 50%. This sequence originates from a woman in her sixties or seventies with Graves' ophthalmopathy. J is TRBJ1-1 and V is TRBV3-1; D not resolved. Material for sequencing was blood. In DNA form, the CDR3 reads TGTGCCAGCGGCCAAGGAGACGGTAACACTGAAGCTTTCTTT. Encoded protein: CASGQGDGNTEAFF.